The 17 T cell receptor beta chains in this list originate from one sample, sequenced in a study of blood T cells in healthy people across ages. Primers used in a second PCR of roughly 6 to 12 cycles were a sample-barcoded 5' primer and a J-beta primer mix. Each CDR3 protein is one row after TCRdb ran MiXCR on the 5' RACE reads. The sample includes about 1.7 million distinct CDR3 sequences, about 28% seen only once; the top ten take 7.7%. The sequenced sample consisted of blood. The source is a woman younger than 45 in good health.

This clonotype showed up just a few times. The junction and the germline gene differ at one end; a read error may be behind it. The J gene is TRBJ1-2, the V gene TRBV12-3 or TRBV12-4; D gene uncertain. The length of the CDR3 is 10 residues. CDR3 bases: TGTGCCAGCAGTTTAGGTGGCTGCACCTTC. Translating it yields CASSLGGCTF.

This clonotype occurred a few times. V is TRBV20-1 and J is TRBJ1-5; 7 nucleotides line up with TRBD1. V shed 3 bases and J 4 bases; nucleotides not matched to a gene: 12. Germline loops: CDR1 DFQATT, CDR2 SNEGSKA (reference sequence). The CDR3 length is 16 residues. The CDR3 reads CSASEGAGIGNQPQHF. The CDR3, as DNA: TGCAGTGCTAGTGAGGGGGCTGGTATTGGTAATCAGCCCCAGCATTTT.

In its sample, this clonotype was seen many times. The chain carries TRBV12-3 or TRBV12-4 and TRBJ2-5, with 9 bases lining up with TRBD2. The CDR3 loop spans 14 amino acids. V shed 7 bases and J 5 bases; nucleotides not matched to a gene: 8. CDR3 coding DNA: TGTGCCAGCAACCCAGCGGGGGGTGGTGAGACCCAGTACTTC. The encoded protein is CASNPAGGGETQYF.

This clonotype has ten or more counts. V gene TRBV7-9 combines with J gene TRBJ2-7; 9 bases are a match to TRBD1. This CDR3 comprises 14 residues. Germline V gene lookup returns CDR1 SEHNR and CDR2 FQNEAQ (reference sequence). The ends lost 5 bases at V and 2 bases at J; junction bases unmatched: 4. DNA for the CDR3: TGTGCCAGCAGCCCCTGGGACAGGGCCTACGAGCAGTACTTC. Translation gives CASSPWDRAYEQYF.

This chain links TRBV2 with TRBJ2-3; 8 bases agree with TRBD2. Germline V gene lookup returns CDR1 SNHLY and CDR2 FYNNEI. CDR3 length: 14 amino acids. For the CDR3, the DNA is TGTACGGGAGGGGAGTCGGTGAACACAGATACGCAGTATTTT. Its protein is CTGGESVNTDTQYF.

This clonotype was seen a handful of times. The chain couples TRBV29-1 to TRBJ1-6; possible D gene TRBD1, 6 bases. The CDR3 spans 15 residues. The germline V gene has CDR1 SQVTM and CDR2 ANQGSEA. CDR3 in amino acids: CRYERGGDHNSPLHF. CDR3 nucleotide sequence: TGCAGATACGAGAGGGGGGGGGACCATAATTCACCCCTCCACTTT.

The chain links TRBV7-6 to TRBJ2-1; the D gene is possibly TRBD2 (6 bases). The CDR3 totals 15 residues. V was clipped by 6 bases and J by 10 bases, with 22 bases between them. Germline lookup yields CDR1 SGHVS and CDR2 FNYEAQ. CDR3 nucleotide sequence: TGTGCCAGCAGGTCCGGGACTGAGAGGAAAGGGGAGCAGTTCTTC. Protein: CASRSGTERKGEQFF. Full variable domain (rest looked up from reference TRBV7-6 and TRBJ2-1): GAGVSQSPRYKVTKRGQDVALRCDPISGHVSLYWYRQALGQGPEFLTYFNYEAQQDKSGLPNDRFSAERPEGSISTLTIQRTEQRDSAMYRCASRSGTERKGEQFFGPGTRLTVL.

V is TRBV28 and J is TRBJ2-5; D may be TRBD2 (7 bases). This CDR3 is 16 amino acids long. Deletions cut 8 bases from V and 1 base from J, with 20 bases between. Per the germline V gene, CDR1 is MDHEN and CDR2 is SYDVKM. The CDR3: CASGPLRRGAQETQYF. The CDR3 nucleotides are TGTGCCAGCGGCCCGCTACGTCGGGGGGCCCAAGAGACCCAGTACTTC.

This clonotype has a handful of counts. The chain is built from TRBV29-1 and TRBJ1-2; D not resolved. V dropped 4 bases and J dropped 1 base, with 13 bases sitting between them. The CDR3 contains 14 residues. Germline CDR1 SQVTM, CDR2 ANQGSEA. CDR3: CSVAVATSNYGYTF. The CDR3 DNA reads TGCAGCGTTGCCGTTGCTACTAGTAACTATGGCTACACCTTC.

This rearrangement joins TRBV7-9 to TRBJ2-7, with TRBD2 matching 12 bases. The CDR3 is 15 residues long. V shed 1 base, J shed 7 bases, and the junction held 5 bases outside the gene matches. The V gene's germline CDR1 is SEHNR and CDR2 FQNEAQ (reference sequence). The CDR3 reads CASSLGTSGTVEQYF. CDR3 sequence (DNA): TGTGCCAGCAGCTTAGGGACTAGCGGGACTGTTGAGCAGTACTTC.

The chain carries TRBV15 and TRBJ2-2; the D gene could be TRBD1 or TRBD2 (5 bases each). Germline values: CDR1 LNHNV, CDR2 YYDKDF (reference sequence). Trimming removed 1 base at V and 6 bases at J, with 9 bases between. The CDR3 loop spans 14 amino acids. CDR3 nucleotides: TGTGCCACCAGCAGAGGGGGGAGTCCCGGGGAGCTGTTTTTT. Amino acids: CATSRGGSPGELFF. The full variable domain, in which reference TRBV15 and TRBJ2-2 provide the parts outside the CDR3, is DAMVIQNPRYQVTQFGKPVTLSCSQTLNHNVMYWYQQKSSQAPKLLFHYYDKDFNNEADTPDNFQSRRPNTSFCFLDIRSPGLGDTAMYLCATSRGGSPGELFFGEGSRLTVL.

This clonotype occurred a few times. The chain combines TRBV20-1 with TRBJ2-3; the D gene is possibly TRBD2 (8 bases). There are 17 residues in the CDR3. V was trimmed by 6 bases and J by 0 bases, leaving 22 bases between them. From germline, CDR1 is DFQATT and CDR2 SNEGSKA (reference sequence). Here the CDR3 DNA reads TGCAGTGCCGAGGGGGCGGGGGGCTTAATTAGCACAGATACGCAGTATTTT. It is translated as CSAEGAGGLISTDTQYF.

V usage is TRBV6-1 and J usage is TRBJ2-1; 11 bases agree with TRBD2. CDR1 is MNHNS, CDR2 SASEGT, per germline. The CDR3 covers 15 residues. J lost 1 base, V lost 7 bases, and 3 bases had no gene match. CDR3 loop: CASKGLAVSYNEQFF. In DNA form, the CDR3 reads TGTGCCAGCAAGGGACTAGCGGTTTCCTACAATGAGCAGTTCTTC.

CDR3 nucleotides: TGCAGTGCTCGATCGACTCGTTCCTACGAGCAGTACTTC. This sequence encodes CSARSTRSYEQYF. The chain recombines TRBV20-1 with TRBJ2-7; D uncertain. Germline-derived CDR1 and CDR2 are DFQATT and SNEGSKA (reference sequence). V was cut by 5 bases and J by 1 base, with 12 bases left in between. The CDR3 is 13 amino acids.

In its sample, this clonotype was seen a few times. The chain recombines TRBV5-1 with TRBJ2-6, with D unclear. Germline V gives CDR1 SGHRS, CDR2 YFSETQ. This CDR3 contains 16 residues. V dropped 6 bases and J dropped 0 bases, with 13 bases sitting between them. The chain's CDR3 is CASTTDPSSGANVLTF. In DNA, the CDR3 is TGCGCCAGCACCACAGACCCTAGCTCTGGGGCCAACGTCCTGACTTTC.

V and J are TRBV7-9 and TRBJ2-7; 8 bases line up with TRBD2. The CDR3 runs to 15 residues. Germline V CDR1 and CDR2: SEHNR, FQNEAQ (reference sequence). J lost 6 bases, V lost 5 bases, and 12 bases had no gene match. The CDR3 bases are TGTGCCAGCAGCCTAGGGGGGAGCCTAGCGGGCGAGCAGTACTTC. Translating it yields CASSLGGSLAGEQYF.

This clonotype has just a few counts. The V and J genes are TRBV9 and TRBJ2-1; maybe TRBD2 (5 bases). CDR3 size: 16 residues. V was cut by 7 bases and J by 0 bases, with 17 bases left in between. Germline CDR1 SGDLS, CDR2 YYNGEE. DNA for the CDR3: TGTGCCAGCGCGAAACTAGGTGGAAGCTCCTACAATGAGCAGTTCTTC. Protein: CASAKLGGSSYNEQFF. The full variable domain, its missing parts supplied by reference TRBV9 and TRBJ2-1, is DSGVTQTPKHLITATGQRVTLRCSPRSGDLSVYWYQQSLDQGLQFLIQYYNGEERAKGNILERFSAQQFPDLHSELNLSSLELGDSALYFCASAKLGGSSYNEQFFGPGTRLTVL.